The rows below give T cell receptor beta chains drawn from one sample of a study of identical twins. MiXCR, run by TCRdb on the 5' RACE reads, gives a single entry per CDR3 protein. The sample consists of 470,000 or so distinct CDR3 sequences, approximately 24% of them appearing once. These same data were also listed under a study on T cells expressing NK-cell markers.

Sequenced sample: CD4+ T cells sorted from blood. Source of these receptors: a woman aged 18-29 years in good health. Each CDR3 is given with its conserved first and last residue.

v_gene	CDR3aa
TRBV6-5	CASSYSFSVGQPQHF
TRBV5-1	CASSRYSGNTEAFF
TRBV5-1	CASSWRVGFEQYF
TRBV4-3	CASSQDYGELFF
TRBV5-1	CASSLAGLGSGNTIYF
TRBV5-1	CASSVGWGQPQHF
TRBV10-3	CAIRTSGSTDTQYF
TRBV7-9	CASSLNGPVNEAFF
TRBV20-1	CSARAGEAKNIQYF
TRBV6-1	CASSGWGTGNFRIGQFF
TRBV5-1	CASSTTGEGQPQHF
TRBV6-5	CASSYSGSGGNTGELFF
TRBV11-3	CASSLAFWNSTYEQYF
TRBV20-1	CSARVGGNWNTGELFF
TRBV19	CASSSNLAGAYRRNNNEQFF
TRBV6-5	CASSYGTGENTQYF
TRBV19	CASRTLGLAGDEQYF
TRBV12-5	CASDLPSGYNEQFF
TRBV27	CASSPFGGSRSNEQFF
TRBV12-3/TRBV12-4	CASSLAGGSAYEQYF
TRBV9	CASSPVSAYSYEQYF
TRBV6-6	CASSYDGEKLFF
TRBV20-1	CSARNRFRLAIYNEQFF
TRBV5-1	CASSLGTGGPEEQYF
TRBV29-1	CSVGSSDNEQFF
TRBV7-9	CASSLTQGGYEQYF
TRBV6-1	CASSVNPGLLYGYTF
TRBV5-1	CASSMNGAQRSETQYF
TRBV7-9	CASSLWRGGGDEQFF
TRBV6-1	CASRSGGPALYGYTF
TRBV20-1	CSATGRERTKETQYF
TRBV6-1	CASKMNWGPTYEQYF
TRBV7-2	CASSLGPGSPFNEQFF
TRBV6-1	CASSEGRSGGNEQFF
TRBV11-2	CASSLGTSGSTDTQYF
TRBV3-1	CASSQDGRTYQPQHF
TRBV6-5	CASSYSAGVSSYEQYF
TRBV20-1	CSARGGGYETQYF
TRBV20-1	CSAEDPGQGYNEQFF
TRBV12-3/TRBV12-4	CASSRGRGPLGQYF
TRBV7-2	CASSFLRLAAQETQYF
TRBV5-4	CASSFGTSRSTDTQYF
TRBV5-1	CASSLGLSETQYF
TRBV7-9	CASGGPDTQYF
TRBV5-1	CASSLQRHSTDTQYF
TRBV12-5	CASGHLGPLHF
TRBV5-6	CASSFNPSYNTEAFF
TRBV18	CASSPTSTDTQYF
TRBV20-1	CSAVDTGVHEQYF
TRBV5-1	CASGAGTAYNEQFF
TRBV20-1	CSATRQNTEAFF
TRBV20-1	CSARSPGHGEAFF
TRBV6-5	CASSLAGRYNEQFF
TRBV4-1	CASSPRDSLSEQFF
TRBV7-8	CASSLATGGRQPQHF
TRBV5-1	CASSLNSGQDTQYF